Sequencing of this TCR beta chain was carried out in a study of blood T cell repertoires in COVID-19. TCRdb's copy holds only in-frame clones and misses some; the assay was immunoSEQ multiplex PCR. The sample yields 350,000 or so clones, roughly nine tenths seen once. The sequencing sample was made of peripheral blood. This sequence was found in an older woman with COVID-19, enrolled during active disease.

Here the CDR3 reads CASSSTSGGEEFF. CDR3 sequence (DNA): TGTGCCAGCAGCTCGACTAGCGGGGGGGAGGAGTTCTTC. The chain uses TRBV7-3 and TRBJ2-1; 14 nucleotides agree with TRBD2. V lost 4 bases to trimming and J lost 14 bases; unmatched junction nucleotides: 4. This CDR3 is built from 13 residues. Germline V gene lookup returns CDR1 SGHTA and CDR2 FQGTGA.